The 17 T cell receptor beta chains presented below share a single source sample, sequenced in a study of CD8+CD57+ T cells in acquired aplastic anemia. Genomic DNA was employed as the template in profiling TCR beta VDJ and CDR3. TCRdb analysed the reads with MiXCR anew, one entry per CDR3 protein. The top ten hold under 9% of the sample, which has some 140,000 distinct CDR3 sequences, around two fifths seen once. The sequenced sample consisted of sorted CD4+, CD8+, or CD8+CD57+ T cells (not recorded which) from PBMCs. The receptors were gathered from a human donor in good health, serving as a control.

This clonotype was seen a few times. The V call is TRBV10-3, the J call TRBJ1-1; TRBD1 matches at 8 bases. Germline lookup yields CDR1 ENHRY and CDR2 SYGVKD. With V trimmed by 6 bases and J by 1 base, 13 bases remained unmatched. The CDR3 runs to 17 residues. The CDR3 nucleotides are TGTGCCATCAGCAGACAGGGGAACACCGGGGAGAACACTGAAGCTTTCTTT. Translated: CAISRQGNTGENTEAFF.

The chain joins TRBV9 to TRBJ2-3; 9 bases line up with TRBD1. Per the germline V gene, CDR1 is SGDLS and CDR2 is YYNGEE. The ends lost 1 base at V and 2 bases at J; junction bases unmatched: 11. This CDR3 region has 18 residues. The CDR3 sequence: CASSVSATGGGYTDTQYF. In nucleotides, the CDR3 is TGTGCCAGCAGCGTATCCGCGACAGGGGGTGGCTACACAGATACGCAGTATTTT.

A note on this clonotype: This sequence may be a read error, since a much larger clone differs from it by one base. This chain links TRBV5-1 with TRBJ2-5, with 7 positions matching TRBD2. This CDR3 is built from 16 residues. Germline loops: CDR1 SGHRS, CDR2 YFSETQ. Trimming at V came to 4 bases and at J to 5 bases, leaving 14 bases not matched to a gene. The CDR3 region has the DNA TGCGCCAGCAGCCAAGGGCGGGAGATTCCAGGGGAGACCCAGTACTTC. It is translated as CASSQGREIPGETQYF.

The chain recombines TRBV24-1 with TRBJ1-1; no definite D call. Germline V gives CDR1 KGHDR, CDR2 SFDVKD. V lost 4 bases, J lost 3 bases, and 11 bases lay in between. The CDR3 is made up of 14 amino acids. The CDR3 protein is CATSDPNTDTEAFF. CDR3 sequence (DNA): TGTGCCACCAGTGACCCCAACACCGACACTGAAGCTTTCTTT.

There are a few counts of this clonotype. The J gene is TRBJ1-4, the V gene TRBV11-2; D unclear. Germline lookup yields CDR1 SGHAT and CDR2 FQNNGV. The CDR3 is 16 residues long. Trimming removed 5 bases at V and 10 bases at J, with 23 bases between. The CDR3 coding sequence is TGTGCCAGCAGCCCTTTCCGAGACATTATCTTTGGAAAACTGTTTTTT. Amino acid sequence: CASSPFRDIIFGKLFF.

This clonotype was recorded many times. The chain recombines TRBV7-2 with TRBJ1-1; 7 bases fit TRBD1. Looked up from germline, CDR1 is SGHTA and CDR2 is FQGNSA. The V and J ends lost 0 bases and 6 bases, in that order; junction bases with no gene match: 13. The CDR3 is 17 amino acids. CDR3 DNA: TGTGCCAGCAGCTTAGCCGGGGCGGGGCAGGGGGTCCCTGAAGCTTTCTTT. This translates into CASSLAGAGQGVPEAFF.

The chain is built from TRBV29-1 and TRBJ1-2, with D perhaps matching TRBD1 (5 bases). From germline, CDR1 is SQVTM and CDR2 ANQGSEA. The CDR3 consists of 12 residues. V dropped 8 bases and J dropped 8 bases, with 18 bases sitting between them. This CDR3 is CSSYRGTRGYTF. The CDR3 DNA reads TGCAGCAGTTACCGGGGGACTCGCGGCTACACCTTC. The variable domain in full, with the rest retrieved from reference TRBV29-1 and TRBJ1-2, is SAVISQKPSRDICQRGTSLTIQCQVDSQVTMMFWYRQQPGQSLTLIATANQGSEATYESGFVIDKFPISRPNLTFSTLTVSNMSPEDSSIYLCSSYRGTRGYTFGSGTRLTVV.

This clonotype occurred a few times. At one of its ends the junction is not consistent with the germline gene, which may arise from a read error. The J gene is TRBJ1-2, the V gene TRBV6-1, with D tentatively TRBD1 (6 bases). This CDR3 comprises 15 residues. The germline V gene encodes CDR1 MNHNS and CDR2 SASEGT. CDR3 in amino acids: CASSEGGGSNYGYTF. The CDR3 nucleotides are TGTGCCAGCAGCGAAGGAGGGGGATCTAACTATGGCTACACCTTC.

The chain employs TRBV2 and TRBJ2-7; 11 bases map to TRBD1. With 5 bases clipped from V and 3 bases from J, the junction kept 6 bases outside the gene matches. The CDR3 is 15 residues long. Germline V gene data show CDR1 as SNHLY and CDR2 as FYNNEI. The CDR3 region is CASSRDRGRLYEQYF. The CDR3 region has the DNA TGTGCCAGCAGTCGGGACAGGGGGAGGCTCTACGAGCAGTACTTC.

This clonotype came up many times. The J gene is TRBJ1-2, the V gene TRBV24-1, with D perhaps TRBD1 (5 bases). Germline V gives CDR1 KGHDR, CDR2 SFDVKD. Trimming shortened V by 1 base and J by 8 bases, and 7 bases separated the two germline ends. The CDR3 length is 12 residues. The CDR3 spells CATSDFRDGYTF. The CDR3 DNA reads TGTGCCACCAGTGATTTTAGGGACGGCTACACCTTC.

This chain connects TRBV4-2 to TRBJ2-5; D is ambiguous. Trimming pared 0 bases from V and 5 bases from J, leaving 16 bases between. This CDR3 is built from 16 residues. CDR1 is LGHNA and CDR2 is YNFKEQ in the germline V gene. The DNA of the CDR3 is TGTGCCAGCAGCCAAGAAAGAGGTCGGAGCAATGAGACCCAGTACTTC. Protein sequence: CASSQERGRSNETQYF.

The count of this clonotype is one. The rearrangement joins TRBV11-2 to TRBJ1-1, with 7 bases matching TRBD1. CDR3 length: 16 amino acids. V shed 1 base and J 5 bases; nucleotides not matched to a gene: 10. Germline CDR1 SGHAT, CDR2 FQNNGV. The CDR3 is CASSLVPTGARTEAFF. The DNA for the CDR3 is TGTGCCAGCAGCTTAGTACCAACAGGGGCGAGAACTGAAGCTTTCTTT.

V usage is TRBV24-1 and J usage is TRBJ1-2, with a possible D match to TRBD1 (6 bases). V was pared by 5 bases and J by 5 bases, with 11 bases between. This CDR3 comprises 13 residues. Germline V gives CDR1 KGHDR, CDR2 SFDVKD. The CDR3 reads CATSGTGRYGYTF. CDR3 in DNA: TGTGCCACCAGTGGAACAGGGAGGTATGGCTACACCTTC.

This clonotype appeared many times. The V and J genes are TRBV5-1 and TRBJ1-3; TRBD1 might be the D (5 bases). Trimming removed 2 bases from V and 0 bases from J, with 9 bases in between. The CDR3 spans 15 residues. Germline assignment: CDR1 SGHRS and CDR2 YFSETQ. CDR3 nucleotide sequence: TGCGCCAGCAGCTTAGAGGGGACCTCTGGAAACACCATATATTTT. Protein: CASSLEGTSGNTIYF.

This clonotype has more than one count but fewer than ten. The V call is TRBV5-1, the J call TRBJ2-7; possibly TRBD1 for D (6 bases). CDR1 SGHRS and CDR2 YFSETQ come from the germline V gene. The CDR3 is 12 residues long. V shed 0 bases and J shed 6 bases, with 7 bases lying between them. CDR3 in amino acids: CASSLGGREQYF. CDR3 in DNA: TGCGCCAGCAGCTTGGGGGGGCGCGAGCAGTACTTC. The entire variable domain, with the rest obtained from reference TRBV5-1 and TRBJ2-7, is as follows: KAGVTQTPRYLIKTRGQQVTLSCSPISGHRSVSWYQQTPGQGLQFLFEYFSETQRNKGNFPGRFSGRQFSNSRSEMNVSTLELGDSALYLCASSLGGREQYFGPGTRLTVT.

Concerning this clonotype itself: One end of the junction is discordant with germline, which a read error may explain. This sequence joins TRBV25-1 and TRBJ1-4, with TRBD1 as a possible D gene (5 bases). The CDR3 is made up of 15 amino acids. Germline values: CDR1 MGHDK, CDR2 SYGVNS. CDR3 region: CASGDIGRVSERLFF. CDR3 bases: TGTGCCAGCGGTGATATAGGCAGGGTGAGCGAAAGACTGTTTTTT.

The chain uses TRBV29-1 and TRBJ1-1; D perhaps matches TRBD1 (6 bases). The CDR3 consists of 13 residues. Germline-derived CDR1 and CDR2 are SQVTM and ANQGSEA. V shed 5 bases and J shed 2 bases, with 12 bases lying between them. The CDR3, as DNA: TGCAGCGTTCTGACAGGAGAAAACACTGAAGCTTTCTTT. It specifies CSVLTGENTEAFF.